Many counts were recorded for the clone carrying this T cell receptor (beta chain). The antigen remains unidentified. Template material for amplifying TCR beta CDR3 regions consisted of RNA transcripts. The TCR CDR3 was amplified in a first-round RT-PCR using the HTBI primer set. Each CDR3 protein gets one entry after TCRdb re-called the multiplex PCR reads with MiXCR. This repertoire shows about 510,000 distinct CDR3 sequences, around 15% found once; its top ten account for around 14%. This sample stems from a study of T cells in Graves' hyperthyroidism and ophthalmopathy. The study's findings and limits: In blood, most of the thyroid clonotypes expanded above 0.001 were also present.

Orbital computed tomography, thyroid ultrasound, serum thyroxine and TRAb, and clinical symptoms together informed the diagnoses. The sequenced sample was blood. The source of this sequence is a woman in her thirties or forties with Graves' hyperthyroidism.

CDR3 coding DNA: TGTGCCAGCAGCGACAGGGGAGCCTACGAGCAGTACTTC. It specifies CASSDRGAYEQYF. This sequence joins TRBV12-3 or TRBV12-4 and TRBJ2-7; 8 bases are shared with TRBD1. The length of the CDR3 is 13 residues. The V segment lost 6 bases and the J segment 2 bases; nucleotides outside the gene matches: 3.